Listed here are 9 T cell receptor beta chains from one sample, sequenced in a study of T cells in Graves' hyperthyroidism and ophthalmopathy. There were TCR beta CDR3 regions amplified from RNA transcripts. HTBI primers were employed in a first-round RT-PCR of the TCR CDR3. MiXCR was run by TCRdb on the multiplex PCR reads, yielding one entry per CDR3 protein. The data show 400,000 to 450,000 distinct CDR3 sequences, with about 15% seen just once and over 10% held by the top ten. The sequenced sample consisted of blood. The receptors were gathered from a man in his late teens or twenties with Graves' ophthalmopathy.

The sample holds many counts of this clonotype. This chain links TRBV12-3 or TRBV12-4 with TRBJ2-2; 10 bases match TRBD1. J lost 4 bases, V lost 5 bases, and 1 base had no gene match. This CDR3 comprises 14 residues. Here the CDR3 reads CASSRDRGTGELFF. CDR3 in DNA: TGTGCCAGCAGTCGGGACAGGGGCACCGGGGAGCTGTTTTTT.

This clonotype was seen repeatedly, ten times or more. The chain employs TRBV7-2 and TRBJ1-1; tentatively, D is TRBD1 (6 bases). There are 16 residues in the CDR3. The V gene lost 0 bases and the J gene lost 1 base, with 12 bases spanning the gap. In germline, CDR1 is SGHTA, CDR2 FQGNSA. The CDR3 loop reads CASSLASGHRNTEAFF. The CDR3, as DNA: TGTGCCAGCAGCTTAGCGTCGGGACATAGGAACACTGAAGCTTTCTTT.

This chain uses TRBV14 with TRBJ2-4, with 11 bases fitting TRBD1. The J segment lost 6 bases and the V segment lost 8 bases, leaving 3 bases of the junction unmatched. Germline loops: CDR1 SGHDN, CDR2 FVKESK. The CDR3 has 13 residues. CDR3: CASPGQGGNIQYF. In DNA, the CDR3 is TGTGCCAGCCCGGGACAGGGGGGAAACATTCAGTACTTC.

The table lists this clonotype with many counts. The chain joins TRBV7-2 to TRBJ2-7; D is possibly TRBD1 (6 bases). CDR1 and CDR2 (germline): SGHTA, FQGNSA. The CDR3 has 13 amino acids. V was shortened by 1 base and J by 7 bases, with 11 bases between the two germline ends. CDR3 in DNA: TGTGCCAGCAGCTTAGGGGGGCGAGGTGAGCAGTACTTC. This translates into CASSLGGRGEQYF.

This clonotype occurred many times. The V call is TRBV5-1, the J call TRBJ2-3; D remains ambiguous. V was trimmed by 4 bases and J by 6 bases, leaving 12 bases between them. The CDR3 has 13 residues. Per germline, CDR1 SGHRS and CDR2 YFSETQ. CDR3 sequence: CASSTAFGDTQYF. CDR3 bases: TGCGCCAGCAGCACCGCTTTTGGGGATACGCAGTATTTT.

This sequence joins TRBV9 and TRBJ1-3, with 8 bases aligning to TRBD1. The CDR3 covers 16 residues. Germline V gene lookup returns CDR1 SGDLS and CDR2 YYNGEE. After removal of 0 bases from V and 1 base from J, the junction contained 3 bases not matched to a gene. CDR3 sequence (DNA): TGTGCCAGCAGCGTAGGGGACAGGACGTCTGGAAACACCATATATTTT. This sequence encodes CASSVGDRTSGNTIYF.

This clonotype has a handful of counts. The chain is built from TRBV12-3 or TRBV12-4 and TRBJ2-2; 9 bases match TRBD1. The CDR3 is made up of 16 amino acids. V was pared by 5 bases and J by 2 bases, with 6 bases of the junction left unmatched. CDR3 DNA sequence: TGTGCCAGCAGTACGAATACAGGGGGCAACACCGGGGAGCTGTTTTTT. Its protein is CASSTNTGGNTGELFF.

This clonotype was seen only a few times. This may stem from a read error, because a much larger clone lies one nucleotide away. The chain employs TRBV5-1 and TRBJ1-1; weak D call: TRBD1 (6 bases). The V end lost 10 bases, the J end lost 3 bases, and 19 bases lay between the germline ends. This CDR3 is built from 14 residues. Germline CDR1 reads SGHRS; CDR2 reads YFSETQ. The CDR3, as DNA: TGCGCCGGCACTATTGGTGGGGGCGACACTGAAGCTTTCTTT. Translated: CAGTIGGGDTEAFF.

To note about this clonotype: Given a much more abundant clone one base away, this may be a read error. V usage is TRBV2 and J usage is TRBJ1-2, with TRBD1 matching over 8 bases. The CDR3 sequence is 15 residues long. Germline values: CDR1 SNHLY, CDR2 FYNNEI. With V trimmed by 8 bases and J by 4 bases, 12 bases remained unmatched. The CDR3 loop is CASVWTGFAGYGYTF. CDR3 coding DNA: TGTGCCAGCGTGTGGACAGGGTTTGCTGGCTATGGCTACACCTTC.